The 11 T cell receptor beta chains given below trace back to one sample, sequenced in a study of T cell responses to AZD1222 COVID-19 vaccine. Sequenced by immunoSEQ multiplex PCR; TCRdb stores in-frame clones only, minus some. The sample gives about 110,000 clones, roughly 90% of which show up once; 7.5% to 9% is in the top ten. The input for sequencing was peripheral blood, taken on day 0 of AZD1222 vaccination. The receptors derive from an adult in good health.

Written as DNA, the CDR3 is TGTGCCAGCAGCTACTCCGCCGGGACAGGGAGGTCCTACGAGCAGTACTTC. This encodes CASSYSAGTGRSYEQYF. V and J are TRBV11-2 and TRBJ2-7; 9 bases agree with TRBD1. The germline V gene has CDR1 SGHAT and CDR2 FQNNGV. The CDR3 runs to 17 residues. The trim removed 4 bases at V and 1 base at J, leaving 11 bases unmatched. The variable domain in full, with the rest retrieved from reference TRBV11-2 and TRBJ2-7, is EAGVAQSPRYKIIEKRQSVAFWCNPISGHATLYWYQQILGQGPKLLIQFQNNGVVDDSQLPKDRFSAERLKGVDSTLKIQPAKLEDSAVYLCASSYSAGTGRSYEQYFGPGTRLTVT.

V gene TRBV27 combines with J gene TRBJ1-1; D gene unclear. Trimming cost V 4 bases and J 1 base, with 7 bases left between them. Germline V gives CDR1 MNHEY, CDR2 SMNVEV (reference sequence). The CDR3 sequence is 13 residues long. This CDR3 reads CASSSTSNTEAFF. The CDR3 coding sequence is TGTGCCAGCAGTTCGACATCGAACACTGAAGCTTTCTTT.

V gene TRBV28 combines with J gene TRBJ1-4; no clear D gene. The CDR3 contains 17 residues. Trimming removed 2 bases at V and 3 bases at J, with 16 bases between. CDR1 and CDR2 from the germline V gene are MDHEN and SYDVKM. Here the CDR3 reads CASSLMGSSGSNEKLFF. The CDR3 DNA reads as TGTGCCAGCAGTTTAATGGGGTCTTCTGGTTCTAATGAAAAACTGTTTTTT.

The chain couples TRBV27 to TRBJ1-4, with 7 bases aligning to TRBD1. CDR1 and CDR2 from the germline V gene are MNHEY and SMNVEV (reference sequence). The CDR3 extends over 15 amino acids. The junction had 8 bases not matched to a gene; V was cut back by 5 bases and J by 5 bases. As DNA, the CDR3 is TGTGCCAGCAGTAGTCCCTCAGGGGGAAATGAAAAACTGTTTTTT. The encoded protein is CASSSPSGGNEKLFF.

V gene TRBV15 combines with J gene TRBJ1-2, with a possible D match to TRBD1 (5 bases). This CDR3 has 13 amino acids. The germline V gene has CDR1 LNHNV and CDR2 YYDKDF (reference sequence). Trimming left V 6 bases short and J 8 bases short, with 16 bases between. The CDR3 DNA is TGTGCCACCAGGGACGAAGGGGTGAGGGGCTACACCTTC. Translation: CATRDEGVRGYTF. The full variable domain, in which reference TRBV15 and TRBJ1-2 provide the parts outside the CDR3, is DAMVIQNPRYQVTQFGKPVTLSCSQTLNHNVMYWYQQKSSQAPKLLFHYYDKDFNNEADTPDNFQSRRPNTSFCFLDIRSPGLGDTAMYLCATRDEGVRGYTFGSGTRLTVV.

V usage is TRBV7-7 and J usage is TRBJ2-7; TRBD2 matches 9 bases. Germline CDR1 and CDR2: SSHAT and FNYEAQ (reference sequence). The ends lost 1 base at V and 1 base at J; junction bases unmatched: 2. The CDR3 has 15 residues. CDR3 protein: CASSLGGGASYEQYF. CDR3 DNA sequence: TGTGCCAGCAGCTTAGGCGGGGGGGCTTCCTACGAGCAGTACTTC.

The chain is built from TRBV27 and TRBJ1-1, with D tentatively TRBD1 (5 bases). This CDR3 region has 14 residues. V was trimmed by 8 bases and J by 2 bases, leaving 15 bases between them. Germline V CDR1 and CDR2: MNHEY, SMNVEV (reference sequence). The CDR3 region has the DNA TGTGCCAGCGCCTCTGGGGGGATAAACACTGAAGCTTTCTTT. This sequence encodes CASASGGINTEAFF.

This clone was seen just once. The chain carries TRBV5-1 and TRBJ1-3; 7 positions agree with TRBD1. V lost 4 bases, J lost 0 bases, and 7 bases stayed unmatched. Germline V gene lookup returns CDR1 SGHRS and CDR2 YFSETQ. This CDR3 region has 16 residues. In DNA, the CDR3 is TGCGCCAGCAGCAAAGGAGGGACAGACTCTGGAAACACCATATATTTT. It yields the protein CASSKGGTDSGNTIYF.

Turning to this clone: At one of its ends the junction is not consistent with the germline gene, which may arise from a read error. The rearrangement uses TRBV5-1 and TRBJ2-7; 9 nucleotides agree with TRBD1. CDR3 length: 14 amino acids. Germline V gene data show CDR1 as SGHRS and CDR2 as YFSETQ. The CDR3 sequence is CASSPGQGRPWQDF. CDR3 in DNA: TGCGCCAGCAGCCCCGGACAGGGGCGTCCATGGCAGGACTTC.

This clone was counted a single time. The V and J genes are TRBV13 and TRBJ2-3; 10 bases align to TRBD2. CDR1 and CDR2 (germline): PRHDT, FYEKMQ (reference sequence). CDR3 length equals 17 residues. Losses at the gene ends were 4 bases for V and 2 bases for J; bases not matched to a gene: 9. CDR3 bases: TGTGCCAGCAGCTCCCAGCGGGGGGGCCTGATCACAGATACGCAGTATTTT. This gives the protein CASSSQRGGLITDTQYF.

CDR3 coding DNA: TGCAGCGTGCCGGGACAGGGATTCTATGAGCAGTTCTTC. It translates to CSVPGQGFYEQFF. The genes are TRBV29-1 and TRBJ2-1; TRBD1 matches 9 bases. With V trimmed by 6 bases and J by 8 bases, 8 bases remained unmatched. Per the germline V gene, CDR1 is SQVTM and CDR2 is ANQGSEA. This CDR3 spans 13 amino acids.